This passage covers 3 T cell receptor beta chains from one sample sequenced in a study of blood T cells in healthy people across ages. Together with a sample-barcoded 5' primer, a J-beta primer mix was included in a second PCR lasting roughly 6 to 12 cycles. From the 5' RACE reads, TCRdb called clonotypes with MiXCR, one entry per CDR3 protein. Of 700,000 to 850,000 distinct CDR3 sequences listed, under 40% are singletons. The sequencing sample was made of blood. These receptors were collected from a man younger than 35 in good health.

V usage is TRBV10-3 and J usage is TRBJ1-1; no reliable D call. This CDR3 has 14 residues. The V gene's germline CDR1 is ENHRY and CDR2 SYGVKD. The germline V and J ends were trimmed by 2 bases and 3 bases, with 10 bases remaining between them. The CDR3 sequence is CAISEATRDTEAFF. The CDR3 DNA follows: TGTGCCATCAGTGAGGCGACGAGGGACACTGAAGCTTTCTTT.

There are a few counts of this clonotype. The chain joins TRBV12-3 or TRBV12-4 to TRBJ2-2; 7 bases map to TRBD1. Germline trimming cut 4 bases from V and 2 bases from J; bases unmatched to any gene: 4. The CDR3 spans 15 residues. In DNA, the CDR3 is TGTGCCAGCAGTTCCAACAGGGGCAACACCGGGGAGCTGTTTTTT. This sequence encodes CASSSNRGNTGELFF.

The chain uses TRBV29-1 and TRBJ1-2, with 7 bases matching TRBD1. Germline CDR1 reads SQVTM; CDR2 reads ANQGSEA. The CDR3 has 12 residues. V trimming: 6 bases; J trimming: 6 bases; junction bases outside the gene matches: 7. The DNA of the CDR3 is TGCAGCGTCCCGAGGGGGCGGAATGGCTACACCTTC. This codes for CSVPRGRNGYTF.